Following are 7 T cell receptor beta chains from one sample sequenced in a study of CD4+ T cells in melanoma. Only in-frame clones appear in the TCRdb table, and some are missing; sequencing was by immunoSEQ multiplex PCR. Altogether some 19,000 clones are present, about three quarters being singletons, with the ten largest covering 7.5% to 10%. Receptor source: a human donor with melanoma.

In its sample, this clone was seen a few times. The chain couples TRBV6-6 to TRBJ1-5, with D tentatively TRBD1 (6 bases). Germline CDR1 MNHNY, CDR2 SVGAGI (reference sequence). Trimming cost V 7 bases and J 2 bases, with 12 bases left between them. This CDR3 spans 14 amino acids. CDR3 amino acids: CASIGGFGNQPQHF. As DNA, the CDR3 is TGTGCCAGCATTGGGGGCTTTGGCAATCAGCCCCAGCATTTT.

This CDR3 reads CASSQAAYGYTF. The DNA of the CDR3 is TGTGCCAGCAGCCAAGCAGCCTATGGCTACACCTTC. The chain combines TRBV4-2 with TRBJ1-2; D uncertain. This CDR3 comprises 12 residues. CDR1 is LGHNA and CDR2 is YNFKEQ in the germline V gene. Trimming took off 1 base at V and 4 bases at J, with 4 bases between the two ends.

The chain links TRBV7-6 to TRBJ2-7, with D possibly being TRBD1 or TRBD2 (5 bases each). Trimming took off 1 base at V and 6 bases at J, with 10 bases between the two ends. The CDR3 loop spans 13 amino acids. The V gene's germline CDR1 is SGHVS and CDR2 FNYEAQ. The CDR3 region is CASSLVGVSEQYF. As DNA, the CDR3 is TGTGCCAGCAGCTTAGTGGGGGTTTCCGAGCAGTACTTC.

The chain combines TRBV15 with TRBJ1-6, with 9 bases aligning to TRBD1. Germline V gene lookup returns CDR1 LNHNV and CDR2 YYDKDF (reference sequence). V trimming: 3 bases; J trimming: 8 bases; junction bases outside the gene matches: 5. This CDR3 comprises 15 residues. As DNA, the CDR3 is TGTGCCACCAGCAGGGGGGACAGGGACGATTCACCCCTCCACTTT. It codes for CATSRGDRDDSPLHF.

V and J are TRBV5-4 and TRBJ1-2, with a weak D call TRBD1 (5 bases). The CDR3 consists of 15 residues. Per the germline V gene, CDR1 is SGHNT and CDR2 is YYREEE (reference sequence). V lost 4 bases to trimming and J lost 2 bases, with 15 bases between them. CDR3 DNA: TGTGCCAGCAGCCCTGGGGCAGGGAGAAACTATGGCTACACCTTC. This encodes CASSPGAGRNYGYTF.

This clone was detected a few times. CDR3 protein: CSVPIIGGLQFF. As DNA, the CDR3 is TGCAGCGTTCCCATAATTGGCGGCCTCCAGTTCTTC. J is TRBJ2-1 and V is TRBV29-1, with D unresolved. The CDR3 is made up of 12 amino acids. The V gene's germline CDR1 is SQVTM and CDR2 ANQGSEA. Trimming left V 5 bases short and J 13 bases short, with 18 bases between.

J is TRBJ2-3 and V is TRBV29-1, with D perhaps TRBD1 or TRBD2 (5 bases each). Germline V gene sequence: CDR1 SQVTM, CDR2 ANQGSEA. The CDR3 is 10 residues long. V lost 6 bases and J lost 15, with 16 bases in between. Here the CDR3 reads CSVGRDRFYF. The CDR3 nucleotides are TGCAGCGTGGGCCGGGACCGATTCTATTTT.